Detailed here is one T cell receptor beta chain. Its antigen is still unknown. Sequenced by immunoSEQ multiplex PCR; TCRdb stores in-frame clones only, minus some. This table holds fewer than 150,000 clones, about 87% found once. The sample belongs to a study of T cell responses to AZD1222 COVID-19 vaccine. Background on the study: Second-dose intervals of approximately 4 or approximately 12 weeks were pooled. General study results and limits: Two AZD1222 doses significantly raised spike-specific TCR breadth and depth over controls.

Germline V CDR1 and CDR2: MRHNA, SNTAGT. J lost 3 bases, V lost 6 bases, and 10 bases had no gene match. The CDR3 has 15 residues. The chain links TRBV6-4 to TRBJ1-2, with 7 bases fitting TRBD1. The input for sequencing was peripheral blood, taken on day 0 of AZD1222 vaccination. This TCR derives from an adult in good health. CDR3 sequence: CASREQTGPDYGYTF. For the CDR3, the DNA is TGTGCCAGCAGGGAGCAGACAGGGCCGGACTATGGCTACACCTTC.